This T cell receptor (beta chain) was sequenced in a study of T cells in Graves' hyperthyroidism and ophthalmopathy. Background on the study: Staff took peripheral blood when the initial diagnosis was made, before any treatment began.

TCR beta CDR3 regions were amplified from RNA transcripts. When the TCR CDR3 underwent first-round RT-PCR, the HTBI primer set was used. TCRdb re-called the multiplex PCR reads with MiXCR, one entry per CDR3 protein. The sample yields roughly 710,000 distinct CDR3 sequences, approximately 36% seen once. CDR1 and CDR2 (germline): ENHRY, SYGVKD. J gave up 8 bases and V 4 bases, and 2 bases lay outside the gene matches. This CDR3 has 13 amino acids. Sequenced input: blood. This TCR derives from a woman aged 40 to 49 with Graves' hyperthyroidism. The chain joins TRBV10-3 to TRBJ2-2; the match to TRBD1 covers 9 bases. As DNA, the CDR3 is TGTGCCATCAGTGGGGGACAGGGAGGGGAGCTGTTTTTT. Its protein is CAISGGQGGELFF.